A single sample gave rise to the 17 T cell receptor beta chains below, sequenced in a study of cytomegalovirus exposure and HLA in healthy donors. Primers: 60 Vbeta forward and 13 Jbeta reverse. Profiling relied on immunoSEQ multiplex PCR, and the TCRdb table lists in-frame clones only, not all of them. Of 100,000 to 130,000 clones listed, around 77% are singletons. Sequencing input: PBMCs. All receptors come from a male donor in good health and CMV-seronegative.

This clone showed up just a few times. The chain has TRBV4-2 and TRBJ2-7; 7 nucleotides match TRBD2. CDR3 size: 16 residues. The germline CDR1 and CDR2 sequences are LGHNA and YNFKEQ. V lost 0 bases and J lost 5; bases outside the gene matches: 10. Here the CDR3 reads CASSQESAGVRDEQYF. CDR3 nucleotides: TGTGCCAGCAGCCAAGAAAGTGCGGGAGTGAGAGACGAGCAGTACTTC.

The rearrangement links TRBV5-1 to TRBJ2-3; a weak D match, TRBD1 (6 bases). Trimming cost V 7 bases and J 10 bases, with 19 bases left between them. The CDR3 has 13 residues. The V gene's germline CDR1 is SGHRS and CDR2 YFSETQ. The CDR3 is CASVREWDTAQYF. The CDR3 DNA sequence: TGCGCCAGCGTGAGGGAGTGGGACACGGCGCAGTATTTT.

The chain combines TRBV30 with TRBJ1-5; the match to TRBD1 covers 7 bases. The V gene end was trimmed by 0 bases and the J gene end by 3 bases; junction bases not matched to a gene: 5. The CDR3 consists of 15 residues. In germline, CDR1 is GTSNPN, CDR2 SVGIG (reference sequence). The DNA for the CDR3 is TGTGCCTGGAGTGTACGACAGGGCTACAATCAGCCCCAGCATTTT. Its protein product is CAWSVRQGYNQPQHF.

The V gene is TRBV28, the J gene TRBJ1-4; 8 bases line up with TRBD1. The CDR3 sequence is 15 residues long. The germline gives CDR1 MDHEN, CDR2 SYDVKM. V was pared by 5 bases and J by 7 bases, with 9 bases of the junction left unmatched. CDR3 nucleotide sequence: TGTGCCAGCAGTACCCCACAGGGGGGCATTGAAAAACTGTTTTTT. Its protein product is CASSTPQGGIEKLFF.

This clone has only a few counts. V usage is TRBV7-7 and J usage is TRBJ2-5; D unresolved. CDR3 length: 14 residues. CDR1 is SSHAT, CDR2 FNYEAQ, per germline (reference sequence). V lost 1 base, J lost 7 bases, and 13 bases lay in between. DNA of the CDR3: TGTGCCAGCAGCTTAGTACCAGGCCCCGGGACCCAGTACTTC. Amino acid sequence: CASSLVPGPGTQYF.

This rearrangement joins TRBV5-1 to TRBJ2-7; 7 nucleotides line up with TRBD2. Germline CDR1 is SGHRS and CDR2 is YFSETQ. After removal of 3 bases from V and 6 bases from J, the junction contained 3 bases not matched to a gene. The CDR3 consists of 12 residues. The CDR3 reads CASSYGGSEQYF. DNA of the CDR3: TGCGCCAGCAGCTACGGGGGGAGCGAGCAGTACTTC.

The chain combines TRBV5-6 with TRBJ2-2; maybe TRBD1 (5 bases). With 2 bases removed from V and 3 bases from J, the gap between germline ends came to 8 bases. Germline assignment: CDR1 SGHDT and CDR2 YYEEEE. CDR3 size: 14 residues. The CDR3 loop reads CASSLLTDTGELFF. The CDR3 coding sequence is TGTGCCAGCAGCTTATTGACAGACACCGGGGAGCTGTTTTTT. The full variable domain, its missing parts supplied by reference TRBV5-6 and TRBJ2-2, is DAGVTQSPTHLIKTRGQQVTLRCSPKSGHDTVSWYQQALGQGPQFIFQYYEEEERQRGNFPDRFSGHQFPNYSSELNVNALLLGDSALYLCASSLLTDTGELFFGEGSRLTVL.

To note about this clone: Other DNA sequences in the sample encode the same CDR3. The chain joins TRBV27 to TRBJ1-5; D unclear. Trimming cost V 3 bases and J 0 bases, with 9 bases left between them. The CDR3 spans 15 residues. CDR1 is MNHEY, CDR2 SMNVEV, per germline (reference sequence). Here the CDR3 reads CASSLSQYSNQPQHF. The CDR3 coding sequence is TGTGCCAGCAGTTTGTCTCAGTATAGCAATCAGCCCCAGCATTTT.

The table lists this clone with a few counts. The rearrangement joins TRBV18 to TRBJ2-3; TRBD2 aligns across 9 bases. Germline V lookup: CDR1 KGHSH, CDR2 LQKENI. The CDR3 sequence is 14 residues long. Trimming cost V 3 bases and J 4 bases; bases outside gene matches: 2. The CDR3 DNA reads as TGTGCCAGCTCACCGACTAGCGGTCCAGATACGCAGTATTTT. Translating it yields CASSPTSGPDTQYF.

V usage is TRBV30 and J usage is TRBJ2-7; D remains ambiguous. V was clipped by 1 base and J by 1 base, with 5 bases between them. This CDR3 is built from 12 residues. Looked up from germline, CDR1 is GTSNPN and CDR2 is SVGIG (reference sequence). DNA for the CDR3: TGTGCCTGGAGTGACACATCCTACGAGCAGTACTTC. This codes for CAWSDTSYEQYF.

In this sample, this clone turned up a few times. V gene TRBV29-1 combines with J gene TRBJ2-1, with 13 positions matching TRBD2. Looked up from germline, CDR1 is SQVTM and CDR2 is ANQGSEA. The CDR3 extends over 18 amino acids. Trimming removed 0 bases from V and 4 bases from J; junction bases left unmatched: 9. The CDR3 loop is CSVEDPGLAGVLYNEQFF. In nucleotides, the CDR3 is TGCAGCGTTGAAGACCCAGGACTAGCGGGAGTACTGTACAATGAGCAGTTCTTC.

The V gene is TRBV6-5, the J gene TRBJ1-5, with 7 bases fitting TRBD1. Trimming removed 4 bases from V and 1 base from J; junction bases left unmatched: 7. The germline gives CDR1 MNHEY, CDR2 SVGAGI. The CDR3 runs 16 residues. CDR3 DNA sequence: TGTGCCAGCAGTTCACTTAGACAGGGAAGCAATCAGCCCCAGCATTTT. Translation gives CASSSLRQGSNQPQHF.

This chain links TRBV4-1 with TRBJ2-1, with TRBD2 identical over 10 bases. Germline CDR1 MGHRA, CDR2 YSYEKL. CDR3 length equals 18 residues. The J segment lost 2 bases and the V segment lost 0 bases, leaving 7 bases of the junction unmatched. CDR3 sequence: CASSQDLTSGWTYNEQFF. The CDR3 DNA reads as TGCGCCAGCAGCCAAGACCTGACTAGCGGGTGGACCTACAATGAGCAGTTCTTC.

The V call is TRBV30, the J call TRBJ2-7; 13 positions match TRBD2. The V gene end was trimmed by 2 bases and the J gene end by 6 bases; junction bases not matched to a gene: 16. Per germline, CDR1 GTSNPN and CDR2 SVGIG (reference sequence). CDR3 size: 18 residues. CDR3 protein: CAWSPTRTSGSLGGEQYF. The CDR3 coding sequence is TGTGCCTGGAGTCCAACTAGGACTAGCGGGAGTCTAGGGGGCGAGCAGTACTTC.

This chain uses TRBV7-9 with TRBJ1-1; 7 bases align to TRBD1. V was clipped by 8 bases and J by 3 bases; unmatched bases: 9. The CDR3 is 14 amino acids. Germline V gives CDR1 SEHNR, CDR2 FQNEAQ (reference sequence). CDR3 amino acids: CASSKGAMDTEAFF. The CDR3 nucleotides are TGTGCCAGCTCAAAGGGGGCGATGGACACTGAAGCTTTCTTT. Complete variable domain (other parts from reference TRBV7-9 and TRBJ1-1): DTGVSQNPRHKITKRGQNVTFRCDPISEHNRLYWYRQTLGQGPEFLTYFQNEAQLEKSRLLSDRFSAERPKGSFSTLEIQRTEQGDSAMYLCASSKGAMDTEAFFGQGTRLTVV.

This rearrangement joins TRBV18 to TRBJ2-2, with no clear D. Per germline, CDR1 KGHSH and CDR2 LQKENI. The V and J ends lost 0 bases and 4 bases respectively, with 9 bases between them. CDR3 length: 15 residues. DNA of the CDR3: TGTGCCAGCTCACCACCTTTTCTCTGCACCGGGGAGCTGTTTTTT. It specifies CASSPPFLCTGELFF.

This rearrangement joins TRBV7-8 to TRBJ2-1; D is unresolved. Germline V gene lookup returns CDR1 SGHVS and CDR2 FQNEAQ. Deletions cut 5 bases from V and 6 bases from J, with 8 bases between. The CDR3 loop spans 12 amino acids. The CDR3 DNA is TGTGCCAGCAGCCCACCGCGCAATGAGCAGTTCTTC. Translated: CASSPPRNEQFF.